The 2 T cell receptor beta chains presented below share a single source sample, sequenced in a study of CD8+ T cells in alopecia areata. It was cDNA, reverse transcribed from extracted RNA, that served as the sequencing template. TCRdb's copy holds only in-frame clones and misses some; the assay was immunoSEQ multiplex PCR. Listed for the sample are approximately 280,000 clones, none seen a single time. Sorting relied on CD4, CD8alpha, NKG2D, NKG2ACE and other markers applied to pooled cutaneous lymph node cells. Source material: CD4+ T cells sorted from a lymph node. These receptors were taken from a C3H/HeJ mouse with alopecia areata. Mouse strain MHC haplotype: H2-k.

This clone appeared a few times. Gene labels here are mouse ones. Partial CDR3 DNA: TGCACCTGCAAGGGACTGGGGGGAAGTGCAGAA. Translating it yields CTCKGLGGSAE. The entire CDR3 is CTCKGLGGSAETLYF. The rearrangement uses TRBV1 and TRBJ2-3, with 12 bases that match TRBD2. From the germline J gene comes the end of the CDR3, since the read stops 4 residues before it. The junction had 2 bases not matched to a gene; V was cut back by 7 bases and J by 0 bases. The CDR3 has 15 residues. From germline, CDR1 is NSQYPW and CDR2 LRSPGD (reference sequence).

In regard to this clone: The listed genes are named as in mouse. The read stops 4 residues short of the end of the CDR3; the missing end is completed from the germline J gene. This same CDR3 is encoded by further DNA sequences in the sample. This chain joins TRBV4 and TRBJ2-1; 8 bases are shared with TRBD2. The CDR3 is 14 residues long. Germline V CDR1 and CDR2: LGHDT, YNNKQL (reference sequence). V gave up 5 bases and J gave up 3 bases; unmatched junction bases: 3. CDR3 region: CASSPDWGYAEQFF. CDR3 DNA (partial): TGTGCCAGCAGCCCAGACTGGGGCTATGCT.